This T cell receptor (beta chain) originates from a study of blood T cell repertoires in COVID-19. Overall study context: PBMCs, B-cell-depleted T cells, or T cells provided the cDNA or gDNA that made up the material.

Per germline, CDR1 SGHRS and CDR2 YFSETQ. CDR3 size: 13 residues. Trimming cost V 2 bases and J 1 base, with 6 bases left between them. How the authors handled the data: Counts of nucleated cells, estimated from reference gene primer amplification, were obtained. Some clones are missing from TCRdb's copy, which holds only in-frame ones; the method was immunoSEQ multiplex PCR. V and J calls and clone size come straight from that table; D and trimming were deduced from the DNA. The sample lists about 48,000 clones; approximately 84% were seen once. Seattle patients were enrolled while actively infected and followed longitudinally.

This sequence originates from a woman of 80 years or more with COVID-19, enrolled during active disease. What was sequenced was peripheral blood. The chain joins TRBV5-1 to TRBJ1-2; no firm D call. CDR3 bases: TGCGCCAGCAGCTTAACGGTTAACTATGGCTACACCTTC. Amino acid sequence: CASSLTVNYGYTF.